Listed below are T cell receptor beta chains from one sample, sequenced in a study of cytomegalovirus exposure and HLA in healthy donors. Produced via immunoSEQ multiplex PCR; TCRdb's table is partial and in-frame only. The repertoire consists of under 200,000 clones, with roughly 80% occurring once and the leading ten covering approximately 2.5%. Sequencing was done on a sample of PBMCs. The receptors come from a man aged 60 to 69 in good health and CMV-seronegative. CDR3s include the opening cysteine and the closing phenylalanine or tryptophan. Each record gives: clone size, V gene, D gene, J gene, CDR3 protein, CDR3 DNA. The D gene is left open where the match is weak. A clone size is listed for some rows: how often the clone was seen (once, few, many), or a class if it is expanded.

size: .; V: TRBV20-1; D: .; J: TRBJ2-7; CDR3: CSARTGYEQYF; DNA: TGCAGTGCTAGAACGGGATACGAGCAGTACTTC
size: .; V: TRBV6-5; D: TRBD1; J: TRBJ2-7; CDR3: CASSPLRGPYEQYF; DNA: TGTGCCAGCAGTCCTCTCAGGGGGCCCTACGAGCAGTACTTC
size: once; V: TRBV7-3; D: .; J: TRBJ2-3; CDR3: CASSFGAGTDTQYF; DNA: TGTGCCAGCAGTTTTGGGGCGGGCACAGATACGCAGTATTTT
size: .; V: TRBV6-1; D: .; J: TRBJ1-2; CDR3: CASNIRGENGYTF; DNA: TGTGCCAGTAATATTAGGGGTGAGAATGGCTACACCTTC
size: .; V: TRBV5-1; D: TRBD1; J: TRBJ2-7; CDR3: CASSLAGGPTYEQYF; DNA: TGCGCCAGCAGCTTGGCAGGGGGACCCACCTACGAGCAGTACTTC
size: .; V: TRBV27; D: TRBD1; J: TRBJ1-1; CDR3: CASSLEQGATNTEAFF; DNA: TGTGCCAGCAGTTTAGAACAGGGGGCTACGAACACTGAAGCTTTCTTT
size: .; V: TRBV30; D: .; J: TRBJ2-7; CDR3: CAWSVGGTPPYEQYF; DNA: TGTGCCTGGAGTGTAGGCGGGACCCCTCCCTACGAGCAGTACTTC
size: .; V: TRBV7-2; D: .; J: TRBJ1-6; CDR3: CASSSLYNSPLHF; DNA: TGTGCCAGCAGTAGTCTTTATAATTCACCCCTCCACTTT
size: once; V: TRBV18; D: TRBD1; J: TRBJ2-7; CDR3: CASSPLDRADYEQYF; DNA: TGTGCCAGCTCACCACTGGACAGGGCGGACTACGAGCAGTACTTC
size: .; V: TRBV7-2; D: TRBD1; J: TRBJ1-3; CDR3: CASSWGQLSGNTIYF; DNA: TGTGCCAGCAGCTGGGGACAGCTCTCTGGAAACACCATATATTTT
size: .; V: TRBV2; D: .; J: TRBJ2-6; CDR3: CASAGWGANVLTF; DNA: TGTGCCAGTGCCGGGTGGGGGGCCAACGTCCTGACTTTC
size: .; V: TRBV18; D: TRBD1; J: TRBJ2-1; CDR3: CASSPRIMDGTGGGNEQFF; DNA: TGTGCCAGCTCACCACGAATAATGGATGGGACAGGAGGAGGGAATGAGCAGTTCTTC
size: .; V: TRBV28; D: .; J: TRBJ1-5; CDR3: CASSPRGGANQPQHF; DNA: TGTGCCAGCAGTCCCCGGGGAGGCGCGAATCAGCCCCAGCATTTT
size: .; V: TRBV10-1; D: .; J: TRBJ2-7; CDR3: CASSENEGWEQYF; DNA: TGCGCCAGCAGTGAGAATGAGGGATGGGAGCAGTACTTC
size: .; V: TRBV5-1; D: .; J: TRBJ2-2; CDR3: CASSLARPGNTGELFF; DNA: TGCGCCAGCAGCTTGGCTCGCCCGGGGAACACCGGGGAGCTGTTTTTT
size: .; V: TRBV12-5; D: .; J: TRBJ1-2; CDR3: CASGSYRQSYGYTF; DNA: TGTGCTAGTGGTTCTTACAGGCAGTCATATGGCTACACCTTC
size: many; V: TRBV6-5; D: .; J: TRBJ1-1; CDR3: CASSSRGLNTEAFF; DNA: TGTGCCAGCAGTTCCAGGGGCCTGAACACTGAAGCTTTCTTT
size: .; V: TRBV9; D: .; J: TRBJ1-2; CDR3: CASSVEQGANYGYTF; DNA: TGTGCCAGCAGCGTAGAACAGGGAGCTAACTATGGCTACACCTTC
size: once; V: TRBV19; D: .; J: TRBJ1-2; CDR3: CASSETGGLSSNYGYTF; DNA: TGTGCCAGTAGTGAAACAGGAGGGCTCTCGTCTAACTATGGCTACACCTTC
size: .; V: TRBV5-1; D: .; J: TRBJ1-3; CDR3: CASSLSGGQNTIYF; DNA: TGCGCCAGCAGCTTGTCAGGCGGGCAGAACACCATATATTTT
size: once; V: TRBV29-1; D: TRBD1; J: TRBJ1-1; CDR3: CSVVERQGARTEAFF; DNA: TGCAGCGTTGTTGAGAGACAGGGGGCGCGCACTGAAGCTTTCTTT
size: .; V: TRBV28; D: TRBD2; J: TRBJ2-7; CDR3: CASSWGLASGQYF; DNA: TGTGCCAGCAGTTGGGGACTAGCGTCTGGGCAGTACTTC
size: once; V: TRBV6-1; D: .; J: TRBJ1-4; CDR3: CASSAGRAGEKLFF; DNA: TGTGCCAGCAGTGCGGGTAGGGCGGGTGAAAAACTGTTTTTT
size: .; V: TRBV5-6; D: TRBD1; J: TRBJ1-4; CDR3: CASSRLTGRSVATNEKLFF; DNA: TGTGCCAGCAGCAGATTGACAGGGCGGTCGGTGGCAACTAATGAAAAACTGTTTTTT
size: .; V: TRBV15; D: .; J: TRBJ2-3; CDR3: CATSRDPTSTDTQYF; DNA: TGTGCCACCAGCAGAGATCCGACTAGCACAGATACGCAGTATTTT
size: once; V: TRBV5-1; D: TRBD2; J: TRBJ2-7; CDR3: CASSSASGANEQYF; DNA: TGCGCCAGCAGCTCCGCTAGCGGGGCCAACGAGCAGTACTTC
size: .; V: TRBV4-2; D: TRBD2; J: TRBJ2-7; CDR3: CASSQGLAGAYEQYF; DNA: TGTGCCAGCAGCCAGGGACTAGCGGGAGCCTACGAGCAGTACTTC
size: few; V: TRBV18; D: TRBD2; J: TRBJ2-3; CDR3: CASSPTIAGGTDTQYF; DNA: TGTGCCAGCTCACCGACTATTGCGGGAGGAACAGATACGCAGTATTTT
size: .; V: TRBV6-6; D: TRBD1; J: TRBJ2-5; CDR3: CASGQGSETQYF; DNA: TGTGCCAGCGGACAGGGGAGTGAGACCCAGTACTTC
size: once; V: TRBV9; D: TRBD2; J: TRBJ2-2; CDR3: CASSQHFRLAGGTGELFF; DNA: TGTGCCAGCAGCCAACATTTCCGACTAGCGGGGGGGACCGGGGAGCTGTTTTTT
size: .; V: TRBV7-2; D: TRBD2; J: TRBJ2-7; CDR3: CASSFSAGTHEQYF; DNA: TGTGCCAGCAGCTTCTCAGCGGGAACCCACGAGCAGTACTTC
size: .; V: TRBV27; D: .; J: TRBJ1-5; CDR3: CASSLTRAPNQPQHF; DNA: TGTGCCAGCAGTTTAACCAGGGCCCCCAATCAGCCCCAGCATTTT
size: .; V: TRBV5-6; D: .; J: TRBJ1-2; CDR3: CASSDYRDGYTF; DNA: TGTGCCAGCAGCGACTACAGGGACGGCTACACCTTC
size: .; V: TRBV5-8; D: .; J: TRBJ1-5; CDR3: CASSFRRQPQHF; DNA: TGTGCCAGCAGCTTTCGTCGTCAGCCCCAGCATTTT
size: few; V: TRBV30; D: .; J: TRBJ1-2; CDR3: CAWSRGRPGYTF; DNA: TGTGCCTGGAGTCGAGGGAGGCCTGGCTACACCTTC
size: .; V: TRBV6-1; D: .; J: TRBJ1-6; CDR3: CASSDRGEYNSPLHF; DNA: TGTGCCAGCAGTGACCGGGGGGAATATAATTCACCCCTCCACTTT
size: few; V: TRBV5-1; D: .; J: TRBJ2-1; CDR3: CASSFQGLTYNEQFF; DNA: TGCGCCAGCAGCTTCCAGGGGCTCACCTACAATGAGCAGTTCTTC
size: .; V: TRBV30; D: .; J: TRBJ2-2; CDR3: CAWRYTGELFF; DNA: TGTGCCTGGCGTTACACCGGGGAGCTGTTTTTT
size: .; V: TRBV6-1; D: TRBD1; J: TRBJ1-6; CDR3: CASSLRDSEAPLHF; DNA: TGTGCCAGCAGCCTCCGGGACAGCGAGGCACCCCTCCACTTT
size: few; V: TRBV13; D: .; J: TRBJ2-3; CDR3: CASSGTRGTQYF; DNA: TGTGCCAGCAGCGGCACTAGGGGGACGCAGTATTTT
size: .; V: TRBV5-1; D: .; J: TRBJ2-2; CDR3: CASRMAGPNTGELFF; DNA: TGCGCCAGCAGAATGGCGGGACCGAACACCGGGGAGCTGTTTTTT
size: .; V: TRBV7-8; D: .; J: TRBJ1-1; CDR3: CASTPTRGFGRQEAFF; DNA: TGTGCCAGCACCCCAACAAGGGGGTTTGGTCGGCAAGAAGCTTTCTTT
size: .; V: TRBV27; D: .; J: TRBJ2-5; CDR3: CASSLSPGLAETQYF; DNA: TGTGCCAGCAGTTTATCGCCAGGACTGGCAGAGACCCAGTACTTC
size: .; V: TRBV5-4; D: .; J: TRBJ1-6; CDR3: CASSRDQTGTAPLHF; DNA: TGTGCCAGCAGCCGCGATCAAACAGGAACGGCACCCCTCCACTTT
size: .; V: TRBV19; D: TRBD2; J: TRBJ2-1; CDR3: CASSPGLAGGPYNEQFF; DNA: TGTGCCAGTAGCCCGGGACTAGCGGGAGGGCCCTACAATGAGCAGTTCTTC
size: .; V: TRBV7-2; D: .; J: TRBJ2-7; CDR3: CASSPVESYEQYF; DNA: TGTGCCAGCAGCCCCGTGGAGTCCTACGAGCAGTACTTC
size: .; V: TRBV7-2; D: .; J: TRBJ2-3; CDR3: CASKTSSTDTQYF; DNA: TGTGCCAGCAAAACTTCTAGCACAGATACGCAGTATTTT
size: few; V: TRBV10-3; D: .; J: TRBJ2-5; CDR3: CAISERGQETQYF; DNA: TGTGCCATCAGTGAGCGGGGACAAGAGACCCAGTACTTC
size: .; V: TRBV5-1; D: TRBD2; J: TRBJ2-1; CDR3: CASSESGWEGNEQFF; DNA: TGCGCCAGCAGCGAGTCGGGTTGGGAGGGGAATGAGCAGTTCTTC